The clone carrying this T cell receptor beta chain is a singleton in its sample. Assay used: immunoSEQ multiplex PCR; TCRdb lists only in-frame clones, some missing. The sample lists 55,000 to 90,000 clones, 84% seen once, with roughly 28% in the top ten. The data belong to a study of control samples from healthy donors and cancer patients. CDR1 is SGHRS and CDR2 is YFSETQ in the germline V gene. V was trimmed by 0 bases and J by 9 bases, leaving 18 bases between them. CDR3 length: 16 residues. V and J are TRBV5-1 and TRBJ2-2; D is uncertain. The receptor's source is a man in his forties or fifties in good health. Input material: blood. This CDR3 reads CASSLGSLDRGRELFF. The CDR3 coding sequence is TGCGCCAGCAGCTTGGGGTCCCTAGATCGAGGAAGGGAGCTGTTTTTT.